Below, 7 T cell receptor beta chains from the same sample are listed, as sequenced in a study of T cell clonotyping in hematopoietic cell transplantation. Profiled with immunoSEQ multiplex PCR; TCRdb holds only in-frame clones, not every one. This sample has roughly 40,000 clones, with about 96% found just once. Sequencing was performed on peripheral blood mononuclear cells. These receptors were taken from a man aged 30-40 years in good health. Some clones in this sample may be carry-over from other donors' samples.

This chain uses TRBV5-1 with TRBJ1-4; 7 bases match TRBD1. With V trimmed by 4 bases and J by 7 bases, 10 bases remained unmatched. The CDR3 is 15 amino acids. In germline, CDR1 is SGHRS, CDR2 YFSETQ. Here the CDR3 reads CASSPDRPVGEKLFF. DNA for the CDR3: TGCGCCAGCAGCCCGGACAGGCCCGTCGGTGAAAAACTGTTTTTT.

V and J are TRBV5-1 and TRBJ2-5; 8 bases are shared with TRBD1. Germline CDR1 and CDR2: SGHRS and YFSETQ. V gave up 2 bases and J gave up 4 bases; unmatched junction bases: 7. The length of the CDR3 is 15 residues. In nucleotides, the CDR3 is TGCGCCAGCAGCTTAGACAGGGGCCAAAGAGAGACCCAGTACTTC. This translates into CASSLDRGQRETQYF.

This sequence joins TRBV7-9 and TRBJ1-1, with D perhaps matching TRBD1 (6 bases). The CDR3 runs to 14 residues. V was shortened by 1 base and J by 4 bases, with 10 bases between the two germline ends. Looked up from germline, CDR1 is SEHNR and CDR2 is FQNEAQ (reference sequence). This chain's CDR3 is CASSLVGGSTEAFF. The CDR3 region has the DNA TGTGCCAGCAGCTTAGTAGGGGGGAGCACTGAAGCTTTCTTT.

The chain uses TRBV6-6 and TRBJ2-1, with 12 bases matching TRBD2. The V segment lost 7 bases and the J segment 5 bases; nucleotides outside the gene matches: 3. The germline gives CDR1 MNHNY, CDR2 SVGAGI (reference sequence). The CDR3 extends over 14 amino acids. CDR3 amino acids: CASTGLAGHNEQFF. CDR3 sequence (DNA): TGTGCCAGCACCGGACTAGCGGGACACAATGAGCAGTTCTTC.

This clone occurred once. This sequence joins TRBV6-5 and TRBJ2-5, with TRBD1 identical over 7 bases. Germline V gene sequence: CDR1 MNHEY, CDR2 SVGAGI. The V and J ends lost 4 bases and 3 bases, in that order; junction bases with no gene match: 8. This CDR3 contains 15 residues. CDR3 region: CASSSTTGAKETQYF. CDR3 coding DNA: TGTGCCAGCAGTTCCACAACAGGGGCAAAAGAGACCCAGTACTTC.

The V gene is TRBV29-1, the J gene TRBJ1-2; 8 nucleotides match TRBD1. The CDR3 runs 13 residues. With 5 bases clipped from V and 0 bases from J, the junction kept 2 bases outside the gene matches. The germline gives CDR1 SQVTM, CDR2 ANQGSEA. The CDR3 protein is CSVSGGSNYGYTF. For the CDR3, the DNA is TGCAGCGTTTCAGGGGGCTCTAACTATGGCTACACCTTC.

This sequence joins TRBV4-2 and TRBJ1-1; D remains ambiguous. Germline-derived CDR1 and CDR2 are LGHNA and YNFKEQ. The CDR3 has 15 amino acids. The V gene lost 0 bases and the J gene lost 2 bases, with 10 bases spanning the gap. CDR3 loop: CASSQDGSVNTEAFF. CDR3 DNA sequence: TGTGCCAGCAGCCAAGACGGGTCGGTCAACACTGAAGCTTTCTTT.